These T cell receptor beta chains were read from a single sample in a study of tumor-infiltrating lymphocytes in primary liver carcinoma. One entry per CDR3 protein results from TCRdb running MiXCR on the multiplex PCR reads. The data show tens of thousands of distinct CDR3 sequences, approximately 79% seen once. The specimen was liver tumor tissue from sampling region 4. All receptors come from a woman aged 25-40 years with primary liver carcinoma and hepatitis B virus infection. Each CDR3 is given with its conserved first and last residue. Fields, in order: V gene, D gene, clone size, J gene, CDR3 protein, CDR3 DNA. D genes are given only for firm matches. Rows give clone size only sometimes, using once, few, many, or a class for an expanded clone.

TRBV20-1	.	many	TRBJ2-3	CSARGTDTQYF	TGCAGTGCTAGGGGAACAGATACGCAGTATTTT
TRBV11-2	.	.	TRBJ2-7	CTSSRDTFSYEQYF	TGCACCAGCAGCCGGGACACCTTCTCCTACGAGCAGTACTTC
TRBV5-4	.	.	TRBJ1-2	CASSPIHDDGYTF	TGTGCCAGCAGTCCAATCCACGACGATGGCTACACCTTC
TRBV4-3	.	few	TRBJ2-7	CTSSQDRWIGREQYF	TGCACCAGCAGCCAAGATCGATGGATTGGGCGGGAGCAGTACTTC
TRBV11-2	TRBD2	.	TRBJ2-7	CASRLSVGLAGGEYEQYF	TGTGCCAGCAGATTATCCGTTGGACTAGCGGGAGGAGAGTACGAGCAGTACTTC
TRBV28	.	.	TRBJ2-1	CASSFLVTGRNEQFF	TGTGCCAGCAGTTTCCTGGTAACGGGGCGCAATGAGCAGTTCTTC
TRBV6-2/TRBV6-3	TRBD2	.	TRBJ2-7	CANDYGRVSYEQYF	TGTGCCAACGATTACGGGAGGGTCTCCTACGAGCAGTACTTC
TRBV12-5	TRBD2	.	TRBJ2-1	CASGTGTNLVDEQFF	TGCGCTAGTGGGACCGGGACTAACCTTGTGGATGAGCAGTTCTTC
TRBV5-6	.	.	TRBJ1-4	CASSLAWLSDTLFF	TGTGCCAGTAGCTTGGCTTGGCTGAGTGACACACTGTTTTTT
TRBV28	.	.	TRBJ2-2	CASRAGDLTKELFF	TGTGCCAGCAGGGCAGGGGATCTTACCAAGGAGCTGTTTTTT
TRBV5-4	.	.	TRBJ2-3	CASCIDGHSPPTDTQYF	TGTGCCAGCTGCATAGACGGACACTCTCCACCCACAGATACGCAGTATTTT
TRBV6-5	TRBD2	.	TRBJ2-1	CASYGGTSGRDNEQFF	TGTGCCAGCTACGGCGGGACTAGCGGGAGAGACAATGAGCAGTTCTTC
TRBV10-3	.	.	TRBJ2-1	CDISPTVTRDEQFF	TGTGACATCAGTCCCACGGTGACCCGTGATGAGCAGTTCTTC
TRBV11-2	.	.	TRBJ2-2	CASSIDFITGELFF	TGTGCCAGCAGCATAGATTTCATCACGGGGGAGCTGTTTTTT
TRBV5-5	.	.	TRBJ2-7	CASSLKDSAHSPYEQYF	TGTGCCAGCAGCTTGAAGGACAGCGCGCACAGCCCCTATGAGCAGTACTTC
TRBV6-2/TRBV6-3	TRBD2	.	TRBJ2-7	CASSHGRASYEQYF	TGTGCCAGCAGTCACGGGAGGGCCTCCTACGAACAGTACTTC
TRBV11-3	.	.	TRBJ2-1	CASSLYLAGSSYNEQFF	TGTGCCAGCAGCTTATATCTGGCCGGGAGCTCCTATAATGAGCAGTTCTTC
TRBV11-2	.	.	TRBJ2-7	CASSPEDSYEQYF	TGTGCCAGCAGCCCCGAGGACAGCTACGAGCAGTACTTC
TRBV29-1	TRBD2	large	TRBJ2-1	CSVDGTRDNEQFF	TGCAGCGTTGACGGGACTAGAGACAATGAGCAGTTCTTC
TRBV7-8	.	.	TRBJ1-4	CASSLKYEGSGKPFF	TGTGCCAGCAGCTTAAAGTACGAAGGTTCAGGAAAGCCGTTTTTT
TRBV7-2	.	.	TRBJ1-4	CASKSYLDEKLFF	TGTGCCAGCAAGAGCTATCTGGATGAAAAACTGTTTTTT
TRBV11-2	TRBD2	few	TRBJ2-1	CANSLGGTWNEQFF	TGTGCCAATAGCCTCGGGGGGACGTGGAATGAGCAATTCTTC
TRBV4-3	.	.	TRBJ2-1	CASSQDGGSSYNEQFF	TGCGCCAGCAGCCAAGATGGAGGAAGCTCCTACAACGAGCAGTTCTTC
TRBV4-1	.	.	TRBJ2-3	CASSQLCVVAEDSDTQYF	TGCGCCAGCAGCCAACTATGCGTGGTTGCTGAAGACTCGGATACGCAGTATTTT
TRBV11-2	.	.	TRBJ2-3	CVSSRTRHGRGDTQYF	TGTGTCAGCAGCCGGACGCGACATGGAAGGGGAGACACGCAGTATTTT
TRBV4-3	TRBD2	.	TRBJ2-1	CTSSQNVAGARDGQFF	TGCACCAGTAGCCAAAACGTAGCGGGAGCCAGAGATGGGCAGTTCTTC
TRBV11-2	.	.	TRBJ2-3	CASNTCITDTQYF	TGTGCTAGCAACACATGTATCACAGATACGCAGTATTTT
TRBV11-3	TRBD2	.	TRBJ2-1	CASSRVAGGGYEKFF	TGTGCCAGCAGCCGAGTAGCGGGAGGGGGGTATGAGAAGTTCTTC
TRBV6-2/TRBV6-3	.	once	TRBJ2-5	CSSSYDGLGETQCF	TGTTCCAGCAGTTACGACGGCTTGGGAGAGACCCAGTGCTTC
TRBV4-1	.	.	TRBJ2-3	CASSQDRNTDTHYF	TGCGCTAGCAGCCAAGATCGGAACACAGACACGCATTATTTT
TRBV6-5	.	.	TRBJ2-3	CAISNGAGGPQYF	TGTGCCATCTCGAACGGCGCCGGGGGGCCCCAGTATTTT
TRBV28	.	once	TRBJ1-5	CVTRWGSDGPQHF	TGTGTAACCAGGTGGGGCTCGGATGGTCCCCAGCATTTT
TRBV9	.	.	TRBJ2-2	CASSPHSVSNTGELFF	TGTGCCAGCAGCCCCCATAGCGTTTCGAACACCGGGGAGCTGTTTTTT
TRBV4-2	.	.	TRBJ2-4	CASSQGWGQGVPLAKNIHYF	TGTGCCAGCAGCCAAGGTTGGGGACAAGGTGTTCCTCTAGCCAAAAACATTCATTACTTC
TRBV4-2	TRBD2	few	TRBJ2-5	CASSQDWGLAVETQYF	TGTGCCAGCAGCCAAGATTGGGGACTAGCCGTAGAGACCCAGTACTTC
TRBV12-3/TRBV12-4	TRBD2	.	TRBJ2-1	CASSLVVPSGYNEQFF	TGTGCCAGCAGCTTAGTGGTGCCTAGCGGCTACAATGAGCAGTTCTTC
TRBV28	.	.	TRBJ2-3	CASSPPSGRQDTQYF	TGTGCCAGCAGTCCCCCCTCGGGACGGCAGGATACGCAGTATTTT
TRBV5-4	.	.	TRBJ2-7	CASSLDAGVGNEQYF	TGTGCCAGCAGCTTGGATGCAGGGGTTGGCAACGAGCAGTACTTC
TRBV4-1	.	.	TRBJ2-3	CACSQLGMVYEDSDTQYF	TGCGCCTGCAGCCAACTAGGCATGGTATATGAAGACTCGGATACGCAGTATTTT
TRBV5-6	TRBD1	once	TRBJ1-5	CANSTGDSNQPQHF	TGTGCCAACAGCACAGGGGACAGCAATCAGCCACAGCATTTT
TRBV11-2	.	.	TRBJ2-1	CSSIFLNDEQFF	TGTTCCAGCATCTTTCTTAATGATGAGCAGTTCTTC
TRBV14	.	.	TRBJ1-2	CASSRIGWSYDYTF	TGTGCCAGTAGTCGGATAGGGTGGTCCTATGACTACACCTTC
TRBV13	.	.	TRBJ2-3	CASGLGLTGMQYF	TGTGCCAGCGGCTTGGGTTTAACAGGTATGCAGTATTTT